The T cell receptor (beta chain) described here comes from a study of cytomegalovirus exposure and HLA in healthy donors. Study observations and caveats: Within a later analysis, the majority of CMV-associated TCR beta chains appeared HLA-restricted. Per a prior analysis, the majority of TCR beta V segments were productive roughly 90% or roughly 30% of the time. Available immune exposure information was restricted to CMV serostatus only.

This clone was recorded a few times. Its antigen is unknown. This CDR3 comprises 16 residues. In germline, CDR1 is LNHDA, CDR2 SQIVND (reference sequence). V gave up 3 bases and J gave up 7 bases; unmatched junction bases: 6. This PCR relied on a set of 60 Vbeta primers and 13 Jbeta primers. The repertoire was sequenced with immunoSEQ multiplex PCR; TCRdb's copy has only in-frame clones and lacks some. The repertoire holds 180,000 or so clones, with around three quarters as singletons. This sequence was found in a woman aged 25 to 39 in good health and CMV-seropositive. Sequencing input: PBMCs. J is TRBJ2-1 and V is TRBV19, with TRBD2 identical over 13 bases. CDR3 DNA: TGTGCCAGTAGTATCGAACTAGCGGGGGGGCCAAATGAGCAGTTCTTC. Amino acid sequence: CASSIELAGGPNEQFF.